Below are 27 T cell receptor beta chains sequenced from a single sample in a study of low-dose radiotherapy and immunotherapy resistance in tumors. cDNA synthesis used a TRAV/TRBV-specific primer set for both chains. TCR amplification involved about 21 PCR cycles with a constant-region primer and V-primer adapter. A single record per CDR3 protein comes from TCRdb applying MiXCR to the reads. The data show 80,000 to 95,000 distinct CDR3 sequences, roughly 9% seen once. The time point: before trial treatment. The sequences come from PBMCs, collected before treatment. The source of these receptors is a male donor with prostate cancer.

At least ten counts were recorded for this clonotype. The chain couples TRBV7-2 to TRBJ2-7, with 10 bases matching TRBD2. J lost 6 bases, V lost 5 bases, and 10 bases had no gene match. The CDR3 is 15 residues long. CDR1 and CDR2 (germline): SGHTA, FQGNSA. CDR3 in amino acids: CASSPDLAGVVEQYF. Written as DNA, the CDR3 is TGTGCCAGCAGCCCTGACCTAGCGGGAGTAGTCGAGCAGTACTTC.

The sample holds many counts of this clonotype. The J gene is TRBJ2-2, the V gene TRBV7-2, with 7 bases that match TRBD2. Germline CDR1 is SGHTA and CDR2 is FQGNSA. This CDR3 comprises 16 residues. The V gene end was trimmed by 2 bases and the J gene end by 2 bases; junction bases not matched to a gene: 5. In DNA, the CDR3 is TGTGCCAGCAGCTTATTCGCTAGCGGTAACACCGGGGAGCTGTTTTTT. Encoded protein: CASSLFASGNTGELFF.

This clonotype was seen a few times. The chain has TRBV6-8 and TRBJ2-1; perhaps TRBD1 as D (5 bases). The CDR3 has 16 amino acids. CDR1 is MNHGY, CDR2 SAAAGT, per germline. The V gene lost 0 bases and the J gene lost 0 bases, with 9 bases spanning the gap. CDR3 DNA: TGTGCCAGCAGTTACTCCCAGGGAAGCTCCTACAATGAGCAGTTCTTC. This translates into CASSYSQGSSYNEQFF.

This clonotype was detected ten times or more. V is TRBV19 and J is TRBJ2-1, with 8 positions matching TRBD2. Germline V lookup: CDR1 LNHDA, CDR2 SQIVND (reference sequence). With 3 bases clipped from V and 0 bases from J, the junction kept 4 bases outside the gene matches. CDR3 length equals 16 residues. The CDR3 is CASSIPSGSSYNEQFF. In DNA form, the CDR3 reads TGTGCCAGTAGTATCCCCAGCGGGAGCTCCTACAATGAGCAGTTCTTC.

This clonotype was detected ten times or more. The rearrangement uses TRBV29-1 and TRBJ2-2; D uncertain. V lost 3 bases and J lost 3, with 5 bases in between. Germline CDR1 reads SQVTM; CDR2 reads ANQGSEA. The CDR3 extends over 12 amino acids. The CDR3 is CSVDRDTGELFF. CDR3 DNA sequence: TGCAGCGTTGATAGGGACACCGGGGAGCTGTTTTTT.

This clonotype was seen ten or more times. CDR3 in DNA: TGTGCCAGCAGGCCTACAGGGGGCGACTTAGCGGGTACCTACAATGAGCAGTTCTTC. It codes for CASRPTGGDLAGTYNEQFF. This sequence joins TRBV27 and TRBJ2-1, with 9 bases matching TRBD1. Losses at the gene ends were 6 bases for V and 2 bases for J; bases not matched to a gene: 17. CDR3 size: 19 residues. CDR1 and CDR2 from the germline V gene are MNHEY and SMNVEV (reference sequence).

This clonotype was picked up many times. The chain uses TRBV5-6 and TRBJ2-7, with D perhaps matching TRBD1 (5 bases). This CDR3 region has 14 residues. Germline assignment: CDR1 SGHDT and CDR2 YYEEEE. V shed 4 bases and J shed 6 bases, with 17 bases lying between them. CDR3 bases: TGTGCCAGCAGCCTGGTTGGGGCCCCCGGCGAGCAGTACTTC. Translation: CASSLVGAPGEQYF.

This clonotype was recorded many times. The chain has TRBV3-1 and TRBJ2-1; D unresolved. The CDR3 runs to 12 residues. Trimming removed 0 bases from V and 8 bases from J, with 5 bases in between. Germline values: CDR1 LGHDT, CDR2 YNNKEL (reference sequence). The CDR3 nucleotides read TGTGCCAGCAGCCAAGAGCCCCATGAGCAGTTCTTC. This gives the protein CASSQEPHEQFF.

This clonotype has at least ten counts. The chain employs TRBV7-2 and TRBJ1-1, with D unclear. The CDR3 covers 16 residues. V lost 1 base and J 3 bases, leaving 15 bases between the germline ends. The germline gives CDR1 SGHTA, CDR2 FQGNSA. The CDR3 bases are TGTGCCAGCAGCTTAGATCTGGGGATGGCGTACACTGAAGCTTTCTTT. Its protein is CASSLDLGMAYTEAFF.

This chain uses TRBV15 with TRBJ2-7; D might be TRBD2 (6 bases). The CDR3 consists of 14 residues. The germline V gene encodes CDR1 LNHNV and CDR2 YYDKDF (reference sequence). The germline V and J ends were trimmed by 8 bases and 0 bases, with 14 bases remaining between them. CDR3: CATSGRAYSYEQYF. In DNA form, the CDR3 reads TGTGCCACCTCCGGGAGAGCATACTCCTACGAGCAGTACTTC.

This clonotype has a count of ten or more. This sequence joins TRBV25-1 and TRBJ1-2, with D unresolved. Trimming took 6 bases from V and 5 from J, leaving 7 bases between them. The CDR3 length is 11 residues. Germline-derived CDR1 and CDR2 are MGHDK and SYGVNS. The CDR3 region has the DNA TGTGCCAGCAGGGAAGGATATGGCTACACCTTC. Translating it yields CASREGYGYTF.

This clonotype was recorded many times. V usage is TRBV5-1 and J usage is TRBJ2-7; 11 bases are shared with TRBD1. V shed 0 bases and J 2 bases; nucleotides not matched to a gene: 7. The CDR3 loop spans 17 amino acids. Germline V gene lookup returns CDR1 SGHRS and CDR2 YFSETQ. CDR3 sequence (DNA): TGCGCCAGCAGCTTGGCCTTCGGGACAGGGGGGACCTACGAGCAGTACTTC. The encoded protein is CASSLAFGTGGTYEQYF.

This clonotype was observed many times. The V gene is TRBV10-3, the J gene TRBJ2-2, with 8 bases that match TRBD2. After removal of 0 bases from V and 1 base from J, the junction contained 7 bases not matched to a gene. Germline loops: CDR1 ENHRY, CDR2 SYGVKD. This CDR3 comprises 18 residues. The CDR3 here is CAISESTGLVRNTGELFF. CDR3 in DNA: TGTGCCATCAGTGAGTCAACGGGACTAGTTAGGAACACCGGGGAGCTGTTTTTT.

At least ten counts were recorded for this clonotype. This chain links TRBV7-8 with TRBJ2-7; D is possibly TRBD1 or TRBD2 (5 bases each). The CDR3 has 14 residues. V was cut by 5 bases and J by 2 bases, with 13 bases left in between. Per germline, CDR1 SGHVS and CDR2 FQNEAQ. The CDR3 sequence is CASSPGTGPYEQYF. The CDR3 nucleotides are TGTGCCAGCAGCCCAGGGACGGGTCCCTACGAGCAGTACTTC.

The V call is TRBV10-2, the J call TRBJ2-7, with 8 positions matching TRBD1. V gave up 4 bases and J gave up 5 bases; unmatched junction bases: 4. The V gene's germline CDR1 is WSHSY and CDR2 SAAADI. CDR3 size: 13 residues. The CDR3 loop reads CASSGQGFDEQYF. CDR3 DNA sequence: TGCGCCAGCAGTGGACAGGGGTTCGACGAGCAGTACTTC.

This clonotype was counted ten times or more. J is TRBJ2-1 and V is TRBV20-1, with TRBD2 matching over 13 bases. With 3 bases clipped from V and 0 bases from J, the junction kept 5 bases outside the gene matches. CDR1 is DFQATT, CDR2 SNEGSKA, per germline (reference sequence). This CDR3 region has 17 residues. The CDR3 DNA reads TGCAGTGCTAGGGGGGGACTAGCGGGGCCCTCCTACAATGAGCAGTTCTTC. Translation gives CSARGGLAGPSYNEQFF.

The chain carries TRBV12-3 or TRBV12-4 and TRBJ2-1; 10 bases line up with TRBD2. Unmatched junction bases numbered 5, after V lost 5 bases and J lost 7 bases. CDR3 length: 14 amino acids. The DNA for the CDR3 is TGTGCCAGCAGTGCCAGACTAGCGGGTAATGAGCAGTTCTTC. The encoded protein is CASSARLAGNEQFF.

The table lists this clonotype with many counts. The chain uses TRBV19 and TRBJ2-3; no definite D call. There are 13 residues in the CDR3. Between the trimmed V and J ends, which lost 8 bases and 6 bases, there was a span of 15 bases. Germline V lookup: CDR1 LNHDA, CDR2 SQIVND (reference sequence). This CDR3 reads CASGPPTLDTQYF. The CDR3 DNA reads as TGTGCCAGTGGTCCTCCAACCCTTGATACGCAGTATTTT.

This clonotype showed up many times. This rearrangement joins TRBV29-1 to TRBJ2-7; TRBD1 agrees at 8 bases. CDR1 SQVTM and CDR2 ANQGSEA come from the germline V gene. Unmatched junction bases numbered 12, after V lost 5 bases and J lost 6 bases. The CDR3 has 14 residues. The CDR3 here is CSVTPGAGGSEQYF. CDR3 in DNA: TGCAGCGTTACCCCCGGAGCAGGGGGCAGCGAGCAGTACTTC.

In its sample, this clonotype was seen many times. CDR3 amino acids: CASSPPKGFNEKLFF. DNA for the CDR3: TGTGCCAGCAGCCCTCCCAAGGGGTTTAATGAAAAACTGTTTTTT. The chain links TRBV28 to TRBJ1-4; tentative D call: TRBD1 (5 bases). The CDR3 extends over 15 amino acids. V lost 6 bases and J lost 4, with 15 bases in between. Per the germline V gene, CDR1 is MDHEN and CDR2 is SYDVKM.

Many counts were recorded for this clonotype. V and J are TRBV20-1 and TRBJ2-5, with a tentative D call TRBD2 (6 bases). This CDR3 is 15 amino acids long. From germline, CDR1 is DFQATT and CDR2 SNEGSKA (reference sequence). V was trimmed by 3 bases and J by 10 bases, leaving 24 bases between them. The CDR3 bases are TGCAGTGCTAGGGGACGTCCGGGACGGGAGAGAAACCAGTACTTC. It codes for CSARGRPGRERNQYF.

This clonotype was seen repeatedly, ten times or more. The chain recombines TRBV19 with TRBJ1-1, with a tentative D call TRBD1 (6 bases). V was cut by 3 bases and J by 5 bases, with 10 bases left in between. The CDR3 sequence is 13 residues long. Germline V CDR1 and CDR2: LNHDA, SQIVND (reference sequence). The CDR3 DNA follows: TGTGCCAGTAGTATGAAGGGGGATACTGAAGCTTTCTTT. Translation gives CASSMKGDTEAFF.

This clonotype was seen repeatedly, ten times or more. The chain has TRBV28 and TRBJ2-7; 8 bases are shared with TRBD2. The V and J ends lost 5 bases and 3 bases, in that order; junction bases with no gene match: 12. The CDR3 spans 16 residues. Germline CDR1 is MDHEN and CDR2 is SYDVKM. The CDR3 loop reads CASSAGNSGTRYEQYF. For the CDR3, the DNA is TGTGCCAGCAGTGCGGGGAATAGCGGGACCCGCTACGAGCAGTACTTC.

This clonotype was seen many times. The rearrangement uses TRBV28 and TRBJ1-4; D unclear. Germline V gives CDR1 MDHEN, CDR2 SYDVKM. The CDR3 spans 15 residues. V gave up 5 bases and J gave up 5 bases, with 15 bases separating them. The DNA for the CDR3 is TGTGCCAGCAGTCCCCGACCGCCGCAGAATGAAAAACTGTTTTTT. Residues: CASSPRPPQNEKLFF.

This clonotype occurred many times. The chain recombines TRBV30 with TRBJ1-1; 10 nucleotides agree with TRBD1. Germline CDR1 and CDR2: GTSNPN and SVGIG (reference sequence). The V gene end was trimmed by 7 bases and the J gene end by 2 bases; junction bases not matched to a gene: 10. The CDR3 is 15 amino acids. Written as DNA, the CDR3 is TGTGCCTACAACCGGGGACAGGGGACAAACACTGAAGCTTTCTTT. Translated: CAYNRGQGTNTEAFF.

This clonotype was found many times. V usage is TRBV20-1 and J usage is TRBJ2-1; 7 bases are shared with TRBD2. The CDR3 loop spans 15 amino acids. The germline V gene has CDR1 DFQATT and CDR2 SNEGSKA (reference sequence). With 3 bases clipped from V and 1 base from J, the junction kept 6 bases outside the gene matches. CDR3 loop: CSASATSPSYNEQFF. DNA of the CDR3: TGCAGTGCTAGCGCGACTAGCCCTTCCTACAATGAGCAGTTCTTC.

This clonotype showed up many times. This chain's CDR3 is CATSDDKINQPQHF. In DNA form, the CDR3 reads TGTGCCACCAGTGATGATAAAATAAATCAGCCCCAGCATTTT. The J gene is TRBJ1-5, the V gene TRBV24-1; D remains unclear. The CDR3 extends over 14 amino acids. With 3 bases removed from V and 4 bases from J, the gap between germline ends came to 9 bases. The V gene's germline CDR1 is KGHDR and CDR2 SFDVKD.